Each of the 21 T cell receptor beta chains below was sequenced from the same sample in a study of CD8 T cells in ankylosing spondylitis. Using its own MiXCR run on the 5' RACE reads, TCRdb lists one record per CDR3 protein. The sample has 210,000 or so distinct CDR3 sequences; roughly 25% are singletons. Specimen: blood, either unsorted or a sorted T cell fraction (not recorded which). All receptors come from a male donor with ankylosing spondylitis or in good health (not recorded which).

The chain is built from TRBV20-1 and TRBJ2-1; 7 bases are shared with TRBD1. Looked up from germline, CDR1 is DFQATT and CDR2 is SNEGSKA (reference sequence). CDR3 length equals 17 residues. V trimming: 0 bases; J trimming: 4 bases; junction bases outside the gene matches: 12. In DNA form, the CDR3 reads TGCAGTGCTAGAGATCTACAGGGGCAGAGTACGTACAATGAGCAGTTCTTC. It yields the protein CSARDLQGQSTYNEQFF.

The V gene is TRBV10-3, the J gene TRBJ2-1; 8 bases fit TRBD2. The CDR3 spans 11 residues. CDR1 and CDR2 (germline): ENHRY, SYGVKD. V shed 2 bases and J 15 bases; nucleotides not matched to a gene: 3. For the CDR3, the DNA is TGTGCCATCAGTGAGCGGGAGGGCCTGTTCTTC. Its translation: CAISEREGLFF.

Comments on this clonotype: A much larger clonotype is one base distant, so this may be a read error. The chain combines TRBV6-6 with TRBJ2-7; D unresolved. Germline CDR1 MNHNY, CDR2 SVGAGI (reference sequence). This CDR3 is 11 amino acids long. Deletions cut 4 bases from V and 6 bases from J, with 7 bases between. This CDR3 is CASSLWFEQYF. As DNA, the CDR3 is TGTGCCAGCAGTTTATGGTTCGAGCAGTACTTC.

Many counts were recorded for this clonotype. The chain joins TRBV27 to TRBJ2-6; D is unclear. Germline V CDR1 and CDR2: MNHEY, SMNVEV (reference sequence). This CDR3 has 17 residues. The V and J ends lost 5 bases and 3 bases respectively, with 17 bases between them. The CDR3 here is CASSARVGLIGANVLTF. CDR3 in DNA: TGTGCCAGCAGTGCACGCGTGGGGTTAATTGGGGCCAACGTCCTGACTTTC.

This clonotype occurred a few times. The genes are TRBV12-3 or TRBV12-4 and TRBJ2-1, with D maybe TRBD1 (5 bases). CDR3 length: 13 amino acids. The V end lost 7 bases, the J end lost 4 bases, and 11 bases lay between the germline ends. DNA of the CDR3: TGTGCCAGCACCTTAGGGGAATACAATGAGCAGTTCTTC. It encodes CASTLGEYNEQFF.

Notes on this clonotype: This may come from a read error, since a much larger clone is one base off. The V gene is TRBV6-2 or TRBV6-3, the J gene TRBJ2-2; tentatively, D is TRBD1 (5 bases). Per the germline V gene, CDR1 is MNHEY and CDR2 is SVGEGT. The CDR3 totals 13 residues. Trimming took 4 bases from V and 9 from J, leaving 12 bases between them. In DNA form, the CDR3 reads TGTGCCAGCAGTTTAGGGGATACTAGGGAGCTGTTTTTT. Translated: CASSLGDTRELFF.

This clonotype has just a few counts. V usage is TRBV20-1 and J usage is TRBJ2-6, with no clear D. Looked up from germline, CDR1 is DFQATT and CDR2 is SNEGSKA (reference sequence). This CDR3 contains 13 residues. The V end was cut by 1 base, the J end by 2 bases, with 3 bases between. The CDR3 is CSARVAGANVLTF. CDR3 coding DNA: TGCAGTGCTAGAGTTGCTGGGGCCAACGTCCTGACTTTC.

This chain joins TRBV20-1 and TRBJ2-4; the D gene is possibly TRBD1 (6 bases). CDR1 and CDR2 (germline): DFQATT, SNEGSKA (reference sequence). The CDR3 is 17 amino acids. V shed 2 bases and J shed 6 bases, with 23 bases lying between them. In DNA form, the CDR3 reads TGCAGTGCTAGAAGTTCTGGGCGACGACAGGCCGGAAACATTCAGTACTTC. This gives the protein CSARSSGRRQAGNIQYF.

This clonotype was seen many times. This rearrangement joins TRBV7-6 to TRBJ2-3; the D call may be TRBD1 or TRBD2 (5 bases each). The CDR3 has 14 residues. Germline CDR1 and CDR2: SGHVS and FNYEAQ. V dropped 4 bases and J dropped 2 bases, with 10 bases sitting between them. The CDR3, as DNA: TGTGCCAGCAGCTCGGGACCCATCACAGATACGCAGTATTTT. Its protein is CASSSGPITDTQYF.

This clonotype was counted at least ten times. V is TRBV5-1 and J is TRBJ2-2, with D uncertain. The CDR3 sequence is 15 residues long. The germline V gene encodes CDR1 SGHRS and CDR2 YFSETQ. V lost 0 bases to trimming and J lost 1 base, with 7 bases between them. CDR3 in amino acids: CASSLELVNTGELFF. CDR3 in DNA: TGCGCCAGCAGCTTGGAACTCGTGAACACCGGGGAGCTGTTTTTT.

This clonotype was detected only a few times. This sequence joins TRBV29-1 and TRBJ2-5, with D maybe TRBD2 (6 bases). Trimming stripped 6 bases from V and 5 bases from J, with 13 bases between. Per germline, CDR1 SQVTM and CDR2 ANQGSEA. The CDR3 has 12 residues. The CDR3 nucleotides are TGCAGCGTACGACTAGTCGGGGAGACCCAGTACTTC. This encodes CSVRLVGETQYF.

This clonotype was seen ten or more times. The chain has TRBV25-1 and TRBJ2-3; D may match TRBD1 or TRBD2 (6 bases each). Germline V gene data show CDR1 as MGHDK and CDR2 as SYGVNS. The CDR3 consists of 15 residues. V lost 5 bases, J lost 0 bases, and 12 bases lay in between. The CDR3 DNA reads TGTGCCAGCAGTCTCGGGGGCACTAGCACAGATACGCAGTATTTT. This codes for CASSLGGTSTDTQYF.

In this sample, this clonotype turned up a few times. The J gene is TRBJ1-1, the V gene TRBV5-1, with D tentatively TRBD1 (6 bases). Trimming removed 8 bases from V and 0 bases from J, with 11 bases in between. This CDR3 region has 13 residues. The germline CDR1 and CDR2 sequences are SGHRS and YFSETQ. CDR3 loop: CASQGFLNTEAFF. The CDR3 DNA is TGCGCCAGTCAGGGGTTTTTGAACACTGAAGCTTTCTTT.

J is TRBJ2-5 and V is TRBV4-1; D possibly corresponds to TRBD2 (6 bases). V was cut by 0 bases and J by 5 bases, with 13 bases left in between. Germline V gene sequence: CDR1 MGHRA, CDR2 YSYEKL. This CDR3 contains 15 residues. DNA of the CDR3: TGCGCCAGCAGCCAAGACACGCGAGGGAGGGAGACCCAGTACTTC. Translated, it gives CASSQDTRGRETQYF.

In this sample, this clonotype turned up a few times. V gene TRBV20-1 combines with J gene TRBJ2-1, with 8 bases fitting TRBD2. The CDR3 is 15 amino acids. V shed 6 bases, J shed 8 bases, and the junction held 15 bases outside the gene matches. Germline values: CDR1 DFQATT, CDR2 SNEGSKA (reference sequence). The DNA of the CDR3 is TGCAGTGCCCGCCCTATTGCCGGGACTAGATATGAGCAGTTCTTC. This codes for CSARPIAGTRYEQFF.

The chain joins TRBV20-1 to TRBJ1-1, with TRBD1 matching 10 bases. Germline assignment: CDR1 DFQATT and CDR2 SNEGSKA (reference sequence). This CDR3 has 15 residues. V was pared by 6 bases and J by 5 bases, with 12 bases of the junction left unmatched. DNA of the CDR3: TGCAGTGCCCGACAGGGGGCGCTTAGTGAGACTGAAGCTTTCTTT. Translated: CSARQGALSETEAFF.

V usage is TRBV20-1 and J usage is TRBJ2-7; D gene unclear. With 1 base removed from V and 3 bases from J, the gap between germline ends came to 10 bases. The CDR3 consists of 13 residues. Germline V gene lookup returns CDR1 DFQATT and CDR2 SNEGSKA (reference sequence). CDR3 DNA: TGCAGTGCTAGAGTAAGGGTCGGCTACGAGCAGTACTTC. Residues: CSARVRVGYEQYF.

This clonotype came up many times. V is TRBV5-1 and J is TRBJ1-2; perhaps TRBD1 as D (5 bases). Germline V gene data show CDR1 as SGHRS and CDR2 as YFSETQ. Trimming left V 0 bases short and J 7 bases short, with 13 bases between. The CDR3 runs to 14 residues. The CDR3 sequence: CASSLAAGVGGYTF. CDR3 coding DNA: TGCGCCAGCAGCTTGGCCGCGGGGGTCGGTGGCTACACCTTC.

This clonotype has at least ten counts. The CDR3 sequence is CASTPYILGQGTEQFF. The CDR3 DNA sequence: TGTGCCAGCACCCCCTACATATTGGGACAGGGAACTGAGCAGTTCTTC. The gene calls are TRBV12-3 or TRBV12-4 and TRBJ2-1, with 9 bases identical to TRBD1. The junction had 16 bases not matched to a gene; V was cut back by 7 bases and J by 9 bases. CDR3 length: 16 amino acids.

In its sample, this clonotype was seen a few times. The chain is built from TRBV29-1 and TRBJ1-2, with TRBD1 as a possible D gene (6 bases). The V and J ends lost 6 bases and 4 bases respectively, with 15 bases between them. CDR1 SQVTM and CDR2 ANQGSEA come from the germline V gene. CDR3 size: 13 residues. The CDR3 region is CSVDQQGFYGYTF. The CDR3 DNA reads TGCAGCGTCGATCAACAGGGATTCTATGGCTACACCTTC.

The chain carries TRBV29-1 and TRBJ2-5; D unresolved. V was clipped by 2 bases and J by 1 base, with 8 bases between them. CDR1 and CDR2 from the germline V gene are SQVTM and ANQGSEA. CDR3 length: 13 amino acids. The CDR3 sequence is CSVESRIQETQYF. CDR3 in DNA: TGCAGCGTTGAATCGCGGATCCAAGAGACCCAGTACTTC.